A single TCR beta chain is shown here with its context. Its specificity is unknown. Sequenced by immunoSEQ multiplex PCR; TCRdb stores in-frame clones only, minus some. The sample lists around 32,000 clones, around three quarters occurring once. Documented time point: week 35, safety follow-up. The vaccine gave 300 ug of a 20-mer mutant IDH1 peptide subcutaneously per dose. The data originate from a study of a mutant IDH1 vaccine in newly diagnosed glioma. Germline values: CDR1 MNHNS, CDR2 SASEGT. V was pared by 7 bases and J by 0 bases, with 6 bases of the junction left unmatched. CDR3 length: 15 amino acids.

This clonotype originated in a man aged 35 to 55 with glioma. Some clones in this sample may be carry-over from other donors' samples. The gene calls are TRBV6-1 and TRBJ1-5, with 7 bases fitting TRBD1. The sequences come from PBMCs, collected from a glioma patient whose treatment included an IDH1 peptide vaccine. The CDR3: CASTLGQFSNQPQHF. Here the CDR3 DNA reads TGTGCCAGCACCTTGGGACAGTTTAGCAATCAGCCCCAGCATTTT.